The present TCR beta chain was sequenced within a study of cytomegalovirus exposure and HLA in healthy donors. The PCR ran on 60 Vbeta and 13 Jbeta primers. Using immunoSEQ multiplex PCR, the repertoire was profiled, and TCRdb retains in-frame clones only, with some absent. Here the sample spans some 110,000 clones, roughly four fifths being singletons. There are 17 residues in the CDR3. The germline V gene has CDR1 KGHSH and CDR2 LQKENI. The V segment lost 4 bases and the J segment 2 bases; nucleotides outside the gene matches: 10. The TCR was taken from a man aged 50 to 60 in good health and CMV-seronegative. The chain has TRBV18 and TRBJ2-4; TRBD1 matches 8 bases. Sequencing was carried out using PBMCs. The DNA for the CDR3 is TGTGCCAGCTCACGAAATCAGGGGGCTTTGACCAAAAACATTCAGTACTTC. Amino acid sequence: CASSRNQGALTKNIQYF. Full variable domain (missing parts from reference TRBV18 and TRBJ2-4): NAGVMQNPRHLVRRRGQEARLRCSPMKGHSHVYWYRQLPEEGLKFMVYLQKENIIDESGMPKERFSAEFPKEGPSILRIQQVVRGDSAAYFCASSRNQGALTKNIQYFGAGTRLSVL.